This T cell receptor beta chain emerged from a study of blood T cell repertoires in COVID-19. Study in general: The study drew acute and convalescent COVID-19 samples from the United States, Italy and Spain. From T cells, B-cell-depleted T cells, or PBMCs came the material, which was cDNA or gDNA.

V was clipped by 1 base and J by 0 bases, with 11 bases between them. From germline, CDR1 is SGHDT and CDR2 YYEEEE. The CDR3 length is 17 residues. Sequenced by immunoSEQ multiplex PCR; TCRdb stores in-frame clones only, minus some. The sample shows 130,000 or so clones, about 87% of them seen only once. Patients in Seattle were enrolled during active infection, then followed longitudinally. Sample: peripheral blood. The chain recombines TRBV5-6 with TRBJ2-6, with a tentative D call TRBD1 (5 bases). The clonotype was recovered from a human donor with COVID-19, enrolled during active disease. The donor label of this sample is uncertain. The CDR3, as DNA: TGTGCCAGCAGCTTGATGGGGCAGAGCTCTGGGGCCAACGTCCTGACTTTC. This codes for CASSLMGQSSGANVLTF.